The present T cell receptor (beta chain) was sequenced within a study of T cell changes during pregnancy in multiple sclerosis. Using immunoSEQ multiplex PCR, the repertoire was profiled, and TCRdb retains in-frame clones only, with some absent. The sample contains over 65,000 clones, 91% of which appear only once. The CDR3 has 14 amino acids. Germline V CDR1 and CDR2: SQVTM, ANQGSEA. V was shortened by 7 bases and J by 1 base, with 17 bases between the two germline ends. Sequencing was performed on peripheral blood, taken in the second trimester of pregnancy. The clonotype comes from a female donor with multiple sclerosis, enrolled in a pregnancy study. V is TRBV29-1 and J is TRBJ2-7, with a weak D call TRBD2 (6 bases). CDR3: CSASGTGNSYEQYF. The CDR3 DNA sequence: TGCAGCGCCTCCGGGACTGGGAATTCCTACGAGCAGTACTTC.